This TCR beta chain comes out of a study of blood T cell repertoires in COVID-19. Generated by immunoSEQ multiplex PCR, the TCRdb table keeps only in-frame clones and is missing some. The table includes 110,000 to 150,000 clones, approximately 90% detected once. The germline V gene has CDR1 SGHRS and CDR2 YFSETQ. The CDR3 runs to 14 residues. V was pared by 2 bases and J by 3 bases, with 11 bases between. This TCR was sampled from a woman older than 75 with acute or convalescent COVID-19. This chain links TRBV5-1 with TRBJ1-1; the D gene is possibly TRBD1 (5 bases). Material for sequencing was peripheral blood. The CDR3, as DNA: TGCGCCAGCAGCTTCCCCTCGGGGGACACTGAAGCTTTCTTT. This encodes CASSFPSGDTEAFF.